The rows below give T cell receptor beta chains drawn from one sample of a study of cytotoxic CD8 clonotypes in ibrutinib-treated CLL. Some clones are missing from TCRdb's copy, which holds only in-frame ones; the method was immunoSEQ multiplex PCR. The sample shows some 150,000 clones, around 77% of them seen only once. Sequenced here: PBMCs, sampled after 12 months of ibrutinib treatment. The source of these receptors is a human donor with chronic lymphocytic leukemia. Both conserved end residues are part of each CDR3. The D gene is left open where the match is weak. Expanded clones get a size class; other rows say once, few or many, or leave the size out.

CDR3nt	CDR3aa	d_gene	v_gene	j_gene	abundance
TGTGCCAGTAAAGGCGTTGTCGGCGGGAGGGGAGCCTACAATGAGCAGTTCTTC	CASKGVVGGRGAYNEQFF	TRBD2	TRBV19	TRBJ2-1	-
TGCGCCAGCAGTCGGGGACAGGAATTCACCTACGAGCAGTACTTC	CASSRGQEFTYEQYF	TRBD1	TRBV4-1	TRBJ2-7	many
TGTGCCAGCAGGAGACAGGAACCTGAAGCTTTCTTT	CASRRQEPEAFF	-	TRBV28	TRBJ1-1	once
TGTGCCAGCAGCTCTAACCCGGACAGGCCCTACGAGCAGTACTTC	CASSSNPDRPYEQYF	TRBD1	TRBV5-4	TRBJ2-7	-
TGTGCCAGCAGCTTACTAGTTACAGATACGCAGTATTTT	CASSLLVTDTQYF	-	TRBV7-6	TRBJ2-3	-
TGTGCCAGCAGGCCCAGTCCCAGCTCTAATGAAAAACTGTTTTTT	CASRPSPSSNEKLFF	-	TRBV7-6	TRBJ1-4	-
TGCGCCAGCAGCTTGCAGGGAACCAATGAAAAACTGTTTTTT	CASSLQGTNEKLFF	-	TRBV5-1	TRBJ1-4	-
TGTGCCAGCAGCTTGGATACAGGGGGCACTCTAAATGAAAAACTGTTTTTT	CASSLDTGGTLNEKLFF	TRBD1	TRBV5-4	TRBJ1-4	-
TGTGCCAGCAGCCCGTTAACTGTACTGGGCGAGCAGTACTTC	CASSPLTVLGEQYF	-	TRBV7-6	TRBJ2-7	few
TGTGCCTGGAGTGTATCGGGGACTAGGTACAATGAGCAGTTCTTC	CAWSVSGTRYNEQFF	TRBD2	TRBV30	TRBJ2-1	-
TGTGCCAGCAGGGACAGCAATCAGCCCCAGCATTTT	CASRDSNQPQHF	-	TRBV2	TRBJ1-5	-
TGCGCCAGCAGTCAACCCAGGCCGGTCACAGATACGCAGTATTTT	CASSQPRPVTDTQYF	-	TRBV23-1	TRBJ2-3	-
TGTGCCTGGAGCATTCAGAATTCACCCCTCCACTTT	CAWSIQNSPLHF	-	TRBV30	TRBJ1-6	-
TGCGCCAGCAGCCAGGGGACAGGCTCTGGAAACACCATATATTTT	CASSQGTGSGNTIYF	TRBD1	TRBV4-1	TRBJ1-3	-
TGTGCCAGCAGCATGGGACAGAACTTCAATCAGCCCCAGCATTTT	CASSMGQNFNQPQHF	TRBD1	TRBV7-2	TRBJ1-5	-
TGTGCCTGGACCGGGACAGCCACAGATACGCAGTATTTT	CAWTGTATDTQYF	TRBD1	TRBV30	TRBJ2-3	-
TGCGCCAGCAGCTCCTCAGGGGGCCGAGAGACCCAGTACTTC	CASSSSGGRETQYF	TRBD1	TRBV5-1	TRBJ2-5	-
TGCGCCAGCAGCTTGAACCCGGACAGGGTAGGGTACGAGCAGTACTTC	CASSLNPDRVGYEQYF	TRBD1	TRBV5-1	TRBJ2-7	-
TGCGCCAGCAGCCCCGGGGGAGCGGGCACCGGGGAGCTGTTTTTT	CASSPGGAGTGELFF	-	TRBV4-1	TRBJ2-2	-
TGTGCCAGCAGCCATGACAGGGGGCTAGATGAAAAACTGTTTTTT	CASSHDRGLDEKLFF	TRBD1	TRBV7-9	TRBJ1-4	-
TGTGCCAGCAGCGTGAAGAATCTTAATGAGCAGTTCTTC	CASSVKNLNEQFF	-	TRBV9	TRBJ2-1	-
TGTGCCAGCAGCTTAACGGGAGGCAGGCAGGAGGGGACCCAGTACTTC	CASSLTGGRQEGTQYF	TRBD2	TRBV7-2	TRBJ2-5	-
TGTGCCAGCAGTGGACCCCTCACAAGGGCCGTTGGCTACACCTTC	CASSGPLTRAVGYTF	-	TRBV6-1	TRBJ1-2	-
TGTGCCAGCAGCACCTACGGGATTCTCTACGAGCAGTACTTC	CASSTYGILYEQYF	-	TRBV11-2	TRBJ2-7	-
TGTGCCAGCACCTGGTCCCGGAATCAGCCCCAGCATTTT	CASTWSRNQPQHF	-	TRBV7-8	TRBJ1-5	-
TGCAGCGTTGACGGGGGTTGGGGTGAACCCCAGCATTTT	CSVDGGWGEPQHF	-	TRBV29-1	TRBJ1-5	medium-sized
TGTGCCAGCACCCGCAGCCACACTGAAGCTTTCTTT	CASTRSHTEAFF	-	TRBV9	TRBJ1-1	few
TGTGCCAGCAGTTCGCAGTGGAGTTCACCCCTCCACTTT	CASSSQWSSPLHF	-	TRBV6-5	TRBJ1-6	-
TGTGCCAGCAGGCGGGACATCCGGGAGCACGGGGAGCTGTTTTTT	CASRRDIREHGELFF	-	TRBV27	TRBJ2-2	-
TGTGCCTGGATCCCCACGGTCGACAGGGCAGACACTAGCACAGATACGCAGTATTTT	CAWIPTVDRADTSTDTQYF	TRBD1	TRBV30	TRBJ2-3	-
TGCGCCAGCAGCAGAGGTGAGACTGAAGCTTTCTTT	CASSRGETEAFF	-	TRBV5-1	TRBJ1-1	-
TGTGCCAGTAATCGTAGACAGGGTAGCACCGGGGAGCTGTTTTTT	CASNRRQGSTGELFF	TRBD1	TRBV19	TRBJ2-2	-
TGTGCCAGCAGCTGGCAGGCGTACGAGCAGTACTTC	CASSWQAYEQYF	-	TRBV7-9	TRBJ2-7	-
TGCAGTGCTACCACAGGGGTCGAGCAGTACTTC	CSATTGVEQYF	TRBD1	TRBV20-1	TRBJ2-7	-
TGTGCCAGCAGTTCCGGAAACACCATATATTTT	CASSSGNTIYF	-	TRBV27	TRBJ1-3	-
TGTGCCAGCAGCAACCTGGTGGGTAGCACAGATACGCAGTATTTT	CASSNLVGSTDTQYF	-	TRBV7-3	TRBJ2-3	-